This T cell receptor (beta chain) was found in a study of blood T cell repertoires in COVID-19. About the research overall: The origin of the acute and convalescent COVID-19 samples was the United States, Italy and Spain. The analysed material was cDNA or gDNA that came from T cells, B-cell-depleted T cells, or PBMCs.

Using immunoSEQ multiplex PCR, the repertoire was profiled, and TCRdb retains in-frame clones only, with some absent. The sample shows around 260,000 clones, around four fifths of them seen only once. CDR3 length equals 15 residues. V was trimmed by 4 bases and J by 14 bases, leaving 24 bases between them. The V gene's germline CDR1 is SGHTS and CDR2 YDEGEE. The receptor was isolated from a man aged 55 to 70 who had recovered from COVID-19. The chain links TRBV5-8 to TRBJ1-4; the D is unclear. Sample: peripheral blood. The CDR3 DNA follows: TGTGCCAGCAGCCTGGAAGGAGGGAGGCCCTTACGGCTGTTTTTT. It is translated as CASSLEGGRPLRLFF.